Following are 17 T cell receptor beta chains from one sample sequenced in a study of T cells in Graves' hyperthyroidism and ophthalmopathy. Amplified regions were TCR beta CDR3 sequences from RNA transcripts. HTBI primers were the set used in a first-round RT-PCR of the TCR CDR3. MiXCR was run by TCRdb on the multiplex PCR reads, yielding one entry per CDR3 protein. The data contain 330,000 or so distinct CDR3 sequences, 15% to 20% of them singletons. The sample consisted of blood. Receptors originate from a middle-aged woman with Graves' ophthalmopathy.

This clonotype occurred many times. The chain employs TRBV28 and TRBJ2-7; TRBD1 agrees at 8 bases. The CDR3 length is 20 residues. With 3 bases clipped from V and 4 bases from J, the junction kept 23 bases outside the gene matches. Germline V gives CDR1 MDHEN, CDR2 SYDVKM. For the CDR3, the DNA is TGTGCCAGCAGTTTCCTCGTTCCGGGGACAGGTACTTCTCCCCTGTACGAGCAGTACTTC. Translated, it gives CASSFLVPGTGTSPLYEQYF.

The rearrangement joins TRBV6-1 to TRBJ1-2; 7 nucleotides match TRBD1. J gave up 6 bases and V 5 bases, and 6 bases lay outside the gene matches. Germline V gene data show CDR1 as MNHNS and CDR2 as SASEGT. The CDR3 runs to 13 residues. CDR3 sequence: CASSTGVVDGYTF. The CDR3 DNA reads as TGTGCCAGCAGTACAGGGGTTGTAGATGGCTACACCTTC.

This clonotype has at least ten counts. The rearrangement joins TRBV7-2 to TRBJ2-5, with D tentatively TRBD2 (6 bases). This CDR3 is 16 amino acids long. The germline gives CDR1 SGHTA, CDR2 FQGNSA. Trimming cost V 5 bases and J 7 bases, with 23 bases left between them. The CDR3 loop is CASSTSGWAPKGTQYF. The CDR3 DNA reads TGTGCCAGCAGCACAAGCGGGTGGGCCCCTAAGGGGACCCAGTACTTC.

This clonotype was picked up many times. Germline is not matched at one junction end, which may reflect a read error. The rearrangement links TRBV7-8 to TRBJ2-7; D is perhaps TRBD1 (5 bases). The length of the CDR3 is 17 residues. Germline CDR1 reads SGHVS; CDR2 reads FQNEAQ. The CDR3: CASSLDWTDKLSYAQYF. As DNA, the CDR3 is TGTGCCAGCAGCTTAGACTGGACGGACAAACTATCCTACGCGCAGTACTTC. Using reference TRBV7-8 and TRBJ2-7 for the parts outside the CDR3, the full variable domain is GAGVSQSPRYKVAKRGQDVALRCDPISGHVSLFWYQQALGQGPEFLTYFQNEAQLDKSGLPSDRFFAERPEGSVSTLKIQRTQQEDSAVYLCASSLDWTDKLSYAQYFGPGTRLTVT.

This clonotype appeared many times. The genes are TRBV6-1 and TRBJ1-1; maybe TRBD1 (6 bases). The CDR3 runs to 14 residues. In germline, CDR1 is MNHNS, CDR2 SASEGT. Trimming took off 7 bases at V and 4 bases at J, with 16 bases between the two ends. This chain's CDR3 is CASTRTGRITEAFF. For the CDR3, the DNA is TGTGCCAGCACCCGTACAGGGAGGATCACTGAAGCTTTCTTT.

This clonotype was seen repeatedly, ten times or more. As DNA, the CDR3 is TGTGCCACCCGGCCGAACTTCCTTGAGGAGCAGTACTTC. It specifies CATRPNFLEEQYF. This chain links TRBV19 with TRBJ2-7, with D uncertain. CDR3 length equals 13 residues. V was clipped by 10 bases and J by 7 bases, with 20 bases between them. CDR1 and CDR2 from the germline V gene are LNHDA and SQIVND (reference sequence).

This clonotype was recorded many times. The chain carries TRBV10-1 and TRBJ2-2; D remains unclear. The CDR3 totals 14 residues. The V and J ends lost 7 bases and 1 base respectively, with 10 bases between them. Germline lookup yields CDR1 WNHNN and CDR2 SYGVQD (reference sequence). CDR3 sequence (DNA): TGCGCCAGCACCCCTAACGGGAACACCGGGGAGCTGTTTTTT. Encoded protein: CASTPNGNTGELFF.

This clonotype was counted many times. The chain combines TRBV9 with TRBJ2-2; no definite D call. Looked up from germline, CDR1 is SGDLS and CDR2 is YYNGEE. Trimming took 5 bases from V and 6 from J, leaving 11 bases between them. The CDR3 is 13 residues long. DNA of the CDR3: TGTGCCAGCAGGGGTACAGTGGCCGGGGAGCTGTTTTTT. Translated, it gives CASRGTVAGELFF.

The sample holds many counts of this clonotype. A much larger clone lies one base from this, so it may be a read error. The final CDR3 position lacks the conserved phenylalanine or tryptophan, pointing to a likely read error. V gene TRBV12-3 or TRBV12-4 combines with J gene TRBJ1-1; D is undetermined. Deletions cut 6 bases from V and 4 bases from J, with 12 bases between. CDR3 length: 13 amino acids. The CDR3 sequence: CASSFTPGTEAFL. CDR3 nucleotide sequence: TGTGCCAGCAGCTTTACCCCGGGCACTGAAGCTTTCCTT.

The chain recombines TRBV19 with TRBJ2-2, with a tentative D call TRBD1 (6 bases). The germline CDR1 and CDR2 sequences are LNHDA and SQIVND (reference sequence). CDR3 length equals 15 residues. Deletions cut 7 bases from V and 4 bases from J, with 16 bases between. The CDR3 reads CASTPGHTITGELFF. The CDR3 DNA sequence: TGTGCCAGTACCCCGGGACACACGATCACCGGGGAGCTGTTTTTT. Combining the CDR3 with reference TRBV19 and TRBJ2-2 gives the whole variable domain DGGITQSPKYLFRKEGQNVTLSCEQNLNHDAMYWYRQDPGQGLRLIYYSQIVNDFQKGDIAEGYSVSREKKESFPLTVTSAQKNPTAFYLCASTPGHTITGELFFGEGSRLTVL.

This clonotype was recorded many times. This rearrangement joins TRBV7-3 to TRBJ2-7, with D tentatively TRBD2 (5 bases). Germline V lookup: CDR1 SGHTA, CDR2 FQGTGA. The CDR3 contains 15 residues. V lost 3 bases to trimming and J lost 2 bases, with 14 bases between them. CDR3 coding DNA: TGTGCCAGCAGCTTGGAGGCGGGCGGCCCCTACGAGCAGTACTTC. Its protein product is CASSLEAGGPYEQYF.

This clonotype was counted ten times or more. The J gene is TRBJ1-2, the V gene TRBV6-5; 9 bases fit TRBD1. The junction had 10 bases not matched to a gene; V was cut back by 6 bases and J by 8 bases. The CDR3 spans 14 residues. From germline, CDR1 is MNHEY and CDR2 SVGAGI. The CDR3 spells CASRRQGETGGYTF. The DNA of the CDR3 is TGTGCCAGCAGGAGACAGGGGGAAACCGGGGGCTACACCTTC.

This clonotype was observed many times. The chain recombines TRBV6-4 with TRBJ1-1; D is possibly TRBD1 (6 bases). Trimming shortened V by 7 bases and J by 1 base, and 31 bases separated the two germline ends. The CDR3 consists of 20 residues. From germline, CDR1 is MRHNA and CDR2 SNTAGT. The CDR3 bases are TGTGCCAGCATCAAGTTTGACAGGCGTATTACGACGAGACCGAACACTGAAGCTTTCTTT. Encoded protein: CASIKFDRRITTRPNTEAFF.

The sample holds many counts of this clonotype. J is TRBJ2-7 and V is TRBV27; tentative D call: TRBD1 (5 bases). Per germline, CDR1 MNHEY and CDR2 SMNVEV (reference sequence). The CDR3 loop spans 15 amino acids. V gave up 2 bases and J gave up 3 bases, with 14 bases separating them. CDR3: CASSLGIGAVYEQYF. In nucleotides, the CDR3 is TGTGCCAGCAGTTTAGGCATTGGGGCGGTCTACGAGCAGTACTTC.

This clonotype was seen ten or more times. J is TRBJ2-7 and V is TRBV6-5; 13 nucleotides line up with TRBD2. The V gene's germline CDR1 is MNHEY and CDR2 SVGAGI. V lost 6 bases and J lost 0; bases outside the gene matches: 5. The CDR3 length is 16 residues. CDR3 bases: TGTGCCAGCAGGGGACTAGCGGGAACCTCCTCCTACGAGCAGTACTTC. This codes for CASRGLAGTSSYEQYF.

V usage is TRBV2 and J usage is TRBJ2-7, with D perhaps given as TRBD1 or TRBD2 (5 bases each). V lost 10 bases and J lost 4, with 17 bases in between. CDR3 length equals 13 residues. Germline-derived CDR1 and CDR2 are SNHLY and FYNNEI. The CDR3 nucleotides read TGTGCCACCGCAGAGGGGCAGGGTTACGAGCAGTACTTC. It specifies CATAEGQGYEQYF.

This clonotype has a handful of counts. This chain uses TRBV7-9 with TRBJ2-5; TRBD1 or TRBD2 may be the D gene (5 bases each). This CDR3 spans 16 amino acids. Between the trimmed V and J ends, which lost 4 bases and 1 base, there was a span of 16 bases. Germline V gene data show CDR1 as SEHNR and CDR2 as FQNEAQ (reference sequence). This CDR3 is CASSSVRDGLQETQYF. CDR3 nucleotide sequence: TGTGCCAGCAGCTCGGTCAGGGACGGCCTCCAAGAGACCCAGTACTTC.